Below, 17 T cell receptor beta chains from the same sample are listed, as sequenced in a study of blood T cell repertoires in COVID-19. The data were produced by immunoSEQ multiplex PCR, yet TCRdb's version contains in-frame clones alone and is incomplete. The profile shows more than 65,000 clones, 80% to 85% of them singletons. Sequencing used peripheral blood. The receptors stem from a woman of 80 years or more with acute or convalescent COVID-19.

The rearrangement joins TRBV5-8 to TRBJ1-2, with no clear D. This CDR3 comprises 12 residues. Per the germline V gene, CDR1 is SGHTS and CDR2 is YDEGEE. Trimming cost V 1 base and J 8 bases, with 9 bases left between them. Here the CDR3 reads CASSLTPGGYTF. As DNA, the CDR3 is TGTGCCAGCAGCTTGACCCCGGGGGGCTACACCTTC.

This sequence joins TRBV15 and TRBJ2-5; D is ambiguous. The CDR3 runs to 15 residues. Germline-derived CDR1 and CDR2 are LNHNV and YYDKDF (reference sequence). Trimming shortened V by 0 bases and J by 2 bases, and 10 bases separated the two germline ends. CDR3 loop: CATSREGDGQETQYF. The CDR3 DNA reads TGTGCCACCAGCAGAGAAGGAGACGGGCAAGAGACCCAGTACTTC.

This clone was detected once. This rearrangement joins TRBV6-1 to TRBJ1-4; 7 nucleotides line up with TRBD1. CDR3 length equals 13 residues. CDR1 and CDR2 (germline): MNHNS, SASEGT. V was pared by 3 bases and J by 5 bases, with 0 bases of the junction left unmatched. CDR3 coding DNA: TGTGCCAGCAGTGAGACAGGGAATGAAAAACTGTTTTTT. Translated, it gives CASSETGNEKLFF.

This clone was seen a handful of times. CDR3 nucleotides: TGTGCCAGCAGTTATCAAACCGGGACTAGTTATGACACCGGGGAGCTGTTTTTT. It codes for CASSYQTGTSYDTGELFF. This chain joins TRBV6-2 or TRBV6-3 and TRBJ2-2; 8 bases are a match to TRBD2. The CDR3 spans 18 residues. Germline values: CDR1 MNHEY, CDR2 SVGEGT. V gave up 3 bases and J gave up 3 bases; unmatched junction bases: 12.

The chain carries TRBV11-2 and TRBJ2-7; the D gene is possibly TRBD1 (5 bases). Germline CDR1 is SGHAT and CDR2 is FQNNGV. V shed 1 base and J shed 12 bases, with 10 bases lying between them. The CDR3 contains 11 residues. CDR3 nucleotides: TGTGCCAGCAGCTTAGTGCAGGGATCGTACTTC. Its protein is CASSLVQGSYF.

The V call is TRBV5-4, the J call TRBJ1-2; TRBD1 might be the D (6 bases). V was pared by 0 bases and J by 7 bases, with 10 bases between. Looked up from germline, CDR1 is SGHNT and CDR2 is YYREEE (reference sequence). The CDR3 totals 13 residues. The CDR3 DNA follows: TGTGCCAGCAGCTTGGGGGGGCAGGTTGGCTACACCTTC. The encoded protein is CASSLGGQVGYTF.

The chain recombines TRBV6-1 with TRBJ1-3, with D possibly TRBD1 on 6 matching bases. CDR1 and CDR2 (germline): MNHNS, SASEGT. The CDR3 loop spans 14 amino acids. Trimming removed 3 bases at V and 3 bases at J, with 9 bases between. CDR3 in DNA: TGTGCCAGCAGTGATCAGGGGATTGGAAACACCATATATTTT. Protein: CASSDQGIGNTIYF.

This chain joins TRBV5-4 and TRBJ2-7; tentatively, D is TRBD1 (6 bases). V lost 2 bases and J 4 bases, leaving 19 bases between the germline ends. The CDR3 is 16 amino acids. Germline V CDR1 and CDR2: SGHNT, YYREEE (reference sequence). The chain's CDR3 is CASSLMVGRGPYEQYF. In DNA form, the CDR3 reads TGTGCCAGCAGCTTAATGGTCGGCAGGGGACCTTACGAGCAGTACTTC.

The chain joins TRBV9 to TRBJ1-1; TRBD1 might be the D (6 bases). The germline V and J ends were trimmed by 0 bases and 1 base, with 13 bases remaining between them. The CDR3 totals 16 residues. Germline CDR1 SGDLS, CDR2 YYNGEE. The CDR3 here is CASSVVGGRGNTEAFF. For the CDR3, the DNA is TGTGCCAGCAGCGTAGTAGGGGGAAGGGGGAACACTGAAGCTTTCTTT.

The J gene is TRBJ1-5, the V gene TRBV19, with a tentative D call TRBD1 (6 bases). There are 15 residues in the CDR3. Germline lookup yields CDR1 LNHDA and CDR2 SQIVND (reference sequence). Here the CDR3 DNA reads TGTGCTGCGGACAGAGACAGGTATAGCAATCAGCCCCAGCATTTT. Amino acids: CAADRDRYSNQPQHF.

The chain employs TRBV5-1 and TRBJ2-2; TRBD1 matches 10 bases. V was clipped by 2 bases and J by 0 bases; unmatched bases: 1. Per the germline V gene, CDR1 is SGHRS and CDR2 is YFSETQ. The CDR3 is made up of 16 amino acids. CDR3 sequence reads: CASSFGQGANTGELFF. In nucleotides, the CDR3 is TGCGCCAGCAGCTTCGGACAGGGGGCGAACACCGGGGAGCTGTTTTTT.

The rearrangement uses TRBV5-1 and TRBJ2-7; a weak D match, TRBD2 (6 bases). The CDR3 loop spans 15 amino acids. Germline assignment: CDR1 SGHRS and CDR2 YFSETQ. The V and J ends lost 7 bases and 0 bases respectively, with 17 bases between them. The CDR3, as DNA: TGCGCCAGCGACGTGGAGGGTACAAGCTCCTACGAGCAGTACTTC. Residues: CASDVEGTSSYEQYF.

A single count supports this clone. This chain connects TRBV6-4 to TRBJ2-3; TRBD2 matches at 9 bases. This CDR3 has 16 amino acids. Germline CDR1 is MRHNA and CDR2 is SNTAGT. V gave up 2 bases and J gave up 3 bases; unmatched junction bases: 6. The CDR3 DNA sequence: TGTGCCAGCAGTGACAGGGCGGGGGGGCCGACAGATACGCAGTATTTT. This translates into CASSDRAGGPTDTQYF.

This chain connects TRBV3-1 (or the pseudogene TRBV3-2) to TRBJ1-4; TRBD1 aligns across 8 bases. J was trimmed by 8 bases and V by 1 base; bases with no gene match: 6. Germline lookup yields CDR1 LGHDT and CDR2 YNNKEL (reference sequence). The CDR3 contains 15 residues. CDR3 sequence (DNA): TGTGCCAGCAGCCAAGCTGGGACAGGCGGGGAAAAACTGTTTTTT. As protein: CASSQAGTGGEKLFF.

The chain joins TRBV5-6 to TRBJ1-2; D not resolved. CDR1 and CDR2 (germline): SGHDT, YYEEEE. The CDR3 runs 16 residues. Between the trimmed V and J ends, which lost 3 bases and 1 base, there was a span of 16 bases. This CDR3 reads CASSSTARQLNYGYTF. The CDR3 nucleotides read TGTGCCAGCAGCTCCACCGCGCGGCAGCTTAACTATGGCTACACCTTC.

J is TRBJ2-3 and V is TRBV5-1; TRBD1 matches at 7 bases. V trimming: 4 bases; J trimming: 5 bases; junction bases outside the gene matches: 22. The CDR3 is 19 residues long. Germline loops: CDR1 SGHRS, CDR2 YFSETQ. This chain's CDR3 is CASSPKTGSHWGPQDTQYF. CDR3 DNA: TGCGCCAGCAGCCCTAAGACAGGGAGCCATTGGGGCCCACAAGATACGCAGTATTTT.

This clone turned up a few times. CDR3 bases: TGTGCCAGCAGAGGGGGACAGGGGGCTTCTGGGGCCAACGTCCTGACTTTC. It encodes CASRGGQGASGANVLTF. The J gene is TRBJ2-6, the V gene TRBV9; 12 bases match TRBD1. The V gene's germline CDR1 is SGDLS and CDR2 YYNGEE. V shed 5 bases, J shed 1 base, and the junction held 4 bases outside the gene matches. This CDR3 contains 17 residues.